What follows is one TCR beta chain and its context. The antigen is not known. CDR1 is SGHNT, CDR2 YYREEE, per germline (reference sequence). This CDR3 has 14 amino acids. Trimming removed 3 bases from V and 5 bases from J; junction bases left unmatched: 4. The libraries were made with immunoSEQ v3.0 at survey level. Here immunoSEQ multiplex PCR was the method, and the copy in TCRdb shows in-frame clones only, minus some. The data show approximately 21,000 clones, approximately 80% seen once. This sample was taken from a study of long-term antiretroviral therapy in people with HIV. Study outcomes and limitations: Specimen acquisition occurred between about 2004 and 2017, potentially under older ART regimens. In samples taken after ART, diversity increased but remained below transplant donor control levels.

HIV-positive participants all received treatment in the United States. This sequence originates from a man over 45 with HIV. The sample was unsorted PBMCs, taken 0.3 years after starting antiretroviral therapy. The chain carries TRBV5-4 and TRBJ1-1, with TRBD1 matching over 10 bases. As DNA, the CDR3 is TGTGCCAGCAGCTCCGGACAGGGGGGGACTGAAGCTTTCTTT. It codes for CASSSGQGGTEAFF.